The clone carrying this TCR beta chain was recorded a few times. The antigen remains undetermined. Study results and caveats: Tumor memory CD4+ T cell TCR gene usage was found to cluster with blood and lymph node memory CD4+ cells and with lymph node naive CD4+ cells. Tumor Treg TCRs overlapped most with tumor naive CD4+ cells.

The germline CDR1 and CDR2 sequences are SNHLY and FYNNEI. Trimming at V came to 11 bases and at J to 10 bases, leaving 16 bases not matched to a gene. This CDR3 region has 13 residues. Memory CD4+ T cells were sorted as CD4+CD45RO+CD25- cells. Constant-region reverse primers amplified full-length variable regions, followed by semi-nested Nested Universal Primer A PCR. TCRdb fed the 5' RACE reads into MiXCR, producing one record per CDR3 protein. The sample includes tens of thousands of distinct CDR3 sequences, 25% to 30% of them seen just once. The origin of this receptor is a female donor with breast cancer. Input material: tumor-infiltrating memory CD4+ T cells sorted from the breast tumor. Subset meaning: memory CD4+ T cells, CD4+CD45RO+CD25-. The chain recombines TRBV2 with TRBJ1-2; 7 nucleotides align to TRBD1. The CDR3 DNA reads as TGTGCCGGCAAGGTTGAGACAGGGAAGCTCTACACCTTC. It specifies CAGKVETGKLYTF.